A single sample gave rise to the 18 T cell receptor beta chains below, sequenced in a study of CD8 T cells in Susac syndrome. With random hexamers, about 0.45 to 1 ug RNA was reverse transcribed. A single record per CDR3 protein comes from TCRdb applying MiXCR to the immunoSEQ multiplex PCR reads. The data contain approximately 200,000 distinct CDR3 sequences, roughly 95% of them singletons. The specimen was CD4+ T cells from PBMCs. Receptors originate from a human donor with multiple sclerosis.

The chain employs TRBV12-3 or TRBV12-4 and TRBJ2-1; D is unresolved. The V and J ends lost 3 bases and 5 bases respectively, with 8 bases between them. There are 13 residues in the CDR3. This chain's CDR3 is CASSFGRNNEQFF. CDR3 DNA sequence: TGTGCCAGCAGTTTCGGCAGAAACAATGAGCAGTTCTTC.

This sequence joins TRBV5-6 and TRBJ1-2, with 8 bases identical to TRBD1. CDR1 and CDR2 (germline): SGHDT, YYEEEE. This CDR3 is 16 amino acids long. Trimming cost V 0 bases and J 4 bases; bases outside gene matches: 8. The CDR3 DNA reads TGTGCCAGCAGCTTGGAGGGACAGGCCCAAGCCTATGGCTACACCTTC. Protein product: CASSLEGQAQAYGYTF.

The V gene is TRBV14, the J gene TRBJ2-7; TRBD2 agrees at 8 bases. Looked up from germline, CDR1 is SGHDN and CDR2 is FVKESK. CDR3 length: 16 amino acids. With 3 bases clipped from V and 9 bases from J, the junction kept 16 bases outside the gene matches. The CDR3 reads CASSHREGKGMRGQYF. The CDR3 DNA follows: TGTGCCAGCAGCCATCGGGAGGGCAAAGGGATGCGAGGGCAGTACTTC.

The genes are TRBV12-5 and TRBJ2-7; TRBD1 aligns across 7 bases. Germline V gene lookup returns CDR1 LGHNT and CDR2 FRNRAP. With 0 bases clipped from V and 3 bases from J, the junction kept 5 bases outside the gene matches. The CDR3 contains 15 residues. For the CDR3, the DNA is TGTGCTAGTGGTTTGGTACTGGGACAGCTCTACGAGCAGTACTTC. This sequence encodes CASGLVLGQLYEQYF.

The chain uses TRBV28 and TRBJ2-1; D call uncertain. The V and J ends lost 6 bases and 0 bases respectively, with 9 bases between them. The CDR3 spans 14 residues. Germline V gene data show CDR1 as MDHEN and CDR2 as SYDVKM. The chain's CDR3 is CASRGERSYNEQFF. The CDR3, as DNA: TGTGCCAGCAGGGGTGAGCGCTCCTACAATGAGCAGTTCTTC.

The chain joins TRBV30 to TRBJ2-3; TRBD2 aligns across 8 bases. V shed 4 bases and J 1 base; nucleotides not matched to a gene: 4. CDR3 length equals 14 residues. In germline, CDR1 is GTSNPN, CDR2 SVGIG (reference sequence). The CDR3 DNA is TGTGCCTGGAATGGGCGGGGGGGCACAGATACGCAGTATTTT. Translating gives CAWNGRGGTDTQYF.

The gene calls are TRBV7-9 and TRBJ2-3; D gene unclear. The CDR3 runs 14 residues. Per germline, CDR1 SEHNR and CDR2 FQNEAQ (reference sequence). Trimming took 3 bases from V and 2 from J, leaving 9 bases between them. The DNA of the CDR3 is TGTGCCAGCAGCTTGAGCATATCCACAGATACGCAGTATTTT. Residues: CASSLSISTDTQYF. The whole variable domain, filled in from reference TRBV7-9 and TRBJ2-3, reads DTGVSQNPRHKITKRGQNVTFRCDPISEHNRLYWYRQTLGQGPEFLTYFQNEAQLEKSRLLSDRFSAERPKGSFSTLEIQRTEQGDSAMYLCASSLSISTDTQYFGPGTRLTVL.

This clonotype was counted a single time. The chain has TRBV29-1 and TRBJ1-2; D is unclear. Between the trimmed V and J ends, which lost 4 bases and 6 bases, there was a span of 21 bases. CDR3 length: 15 residues. Germline loops: CDR1 SQVTM, CDR2 ANQGSEA. The CDR3 DNA reads as TGCAGCGTTGTTTTTTTGTGGAGGGCGGACGATGGCTACACCTTC. Protein sequence: CSVVFLWRADDGYTF.

This chain links TRBV27 with TRBJ1-2; 7 bases line up with TRBD1. Germline lookup yields CDR1 MNHEY and CDR2 SMNVEV (reference sequence). V trimming: 4 bases; J trimming: 4 bases; junction bases outside the gene matches: 6. The CDR3 spans 14 residues. CDR3 in DNA: TGTGCCAGCAGTTCCGGACAGGCCGCCTATGGCTACACCTTC. This encodes CASSSGQAAYGYTF.

The chain combines TRBV19 with TRBJ2-6; TRBD1 might be the D (5 bases). Germline CDR1 is LNHDA and CDR2 is SQIVND (reference sequence). Deletions cut 5 bases from V and 0 bases from J, with 11 bases between. CDR3 length: 16 residues. CDR3 DNA sequence: TGTGCCAGTAGTCTCCGACAGCGCTCTGGGGCCAACGTCCTGACTTTC. It yields the protein CASSLRQRSGANVLTF.

CDR3 sequence reads: CAWSPPGQGRGYTF. For the CDR3, the DNA is TGTGCCTGGAGCCCTCCGGGACAGGGTCGCGGCTACACCTTC. The V and J genes are TRBV30 and TRBJ1-2; TRBD1 matches at 9 bases. Germline-derived CDR1 and CDR2 are GTSNPN and SVGIG (reference sequence). The trim removed 3 bases at V and 8 bases at J, leaving 10 bases unmatched. The CDR3 consists of 14 residues.

The chain joins TRBV27 to TRBJ2-2, with 14 bases fitting TRBD2. V lost 4 bases to trimming and J lost 7 bases; unmatched junction nucleotides: 5. The V gene's germline CDR1 is MNHEY and CDR2 SMNVEV (reference sequence). CDR3 length equals 16 residues. The CDR3 bases are TGTGCCAGCAGTTCGACTAGCGGGAGGGCCCACGGGGAGCTGTTTTTT. Amino acids: CASSSTSGRAHGELFF.

V usage is TRBV9 and J usage is TRBJ2-1, with 12 bases fitting TRBD2. The V gene's germline CDR1 is SGDLS and CDR2 YYNGEE. This CDR3 region has 15 residues. Germline trimming cut 3 bases from V and 8 bases from J; bases unmatched to any gene: 6. This chain's CDR3 is CASSASGRAGHEQFF. The DNA for the CDR3 is TGTGCCAGCAGCGCTAGCGGGAGGGCCGGACATGAGCAGTTCTTC.

The V gene is TRBV29-1, the J gene TRBJ1-2, with TRBD1 identical over 9 bases. Losses at the gene ends were 7 bases for V and 7 bases for J; bases not matched to a gene: 7. This CDR3 comprises 12 residues. The germline V gene has CDR1 SQVTM and CDR2 ANQGSEA. CDR3 amino acids: CSAGTGNPGYTF. The CDR3 DNA reads TGCAGCGCAGGGACAGGGAACCCTGGCTACACCTTC.

CDR3 in DNA: TGTGCCAGCAGCTCGACGGACAGGGGCGAGACCCAGTACTTC. Protein product: CASSSTDRGETQYF. The chain combines TRBV5-6 with TRBJ2-5; 9 nucleotides align to TRBD1. CDR3 length: 14 amino acids. CDR1 SGHDT and CDR2 YYEEEE come from the germline V gene. V lost 3 bases and J lost 5; bases outside the gene matches: 5.

The chain employs TRBV23-1 and TRBJ2-7; 9 nucleotides line up with TRBD1. TRBV23-1 belongs to the ORF category, with a function that is uncertain. CDR3 length: 16 amino acids. V lost 4 bases, J lost 2 bases, and 9 bases stayed unmatched. DNA for the CDR3: TGCGCCAGCAGTCTTGAACGGACAGGGGAGGCCTACGAGCAGTACTTC. Translation gives CASSLERTGEAYEQYF.

The J gene is TRBJ2-7, the V gene TRBV25-1; D remains ambiguous. Deletions cut 3 bases from V and 5 bases from J, with 5 bases between. Germline CDR1 and CDR2: MGHDK and SYGVNS. The CDR3 totals 11 residues. The CDR3 DNA is TGTGCCAGCAGTGATGGGGACGAGCAGTACTTC. Translation gives CASSDGDEQYF.

This clonotype was found a few times. The rearrangement links TRBV29-1 to TRBJ2-7, with 7 bases matching TRBD1. Trimming cost V 7 bases and J 7 bases; bases outside gene matches: 10. CDR1 and CDR2 from the germline V gene are SQVTM and ANQGSEA. The CDR3 consists of 12 residues. The CDR3 loop is CSGSGTDVEQYF. Here the CDR3 DNA reads TGCAGCGGATCCGGGACAGACGTGGAGCAGTACTTC.